This T cell receptor beta chain was recorded in a study of identical twins. Study-wide findings and caveats: Interpretation of the results relied on cross-sectional statistical analysis and not on following the same donors.

TCRdb re-analysed the 5' RACE reads in MiXCR, keeping a single row per CDR3 protein. The sample records some 440,000 distinct CDR3 sequences, approximately 24% being singletons. Trimming removed 7 bases at V and 0 bases at J, with 13 bases between. Germline CDR1 and CDR2: MNHNS and SASEGT. The CDR3 extends over 15 amino acids. This clonotype has a handful of counts. Its target is unknown. This same sample was also taken into another study, of T cells expressing NK-cell markers.

The chain is built from TRBV6-1 and TRBJ1-3; D is uncertain. The receptor comes from a woman under 30 in good health. Input material: CD4+ T cells sorted from blood. As DNA, the CDR3 is TGTGCCAGCAACTCTCGGGTGAGCTCTGGAAACACCATATATTTT. Amino acid sequence: CASNSRVSSGNTIYF.